The source of this T cell receptor (beta chain) is a study of CDR3 diversity in severe acne. About this clonotype: The conserved phenylalanine or tryptophan normally closing the CDR3 is absent here, so this likely arose from a read error.

Germline CDR1 reads SGHRS; CDR2 reads YFSETQ. The CDR3 is 13 residues long. Trimming removed 3 bases from V and 2 bases from J, with 9 bases in between. TCRdb redid the calling of the PCR reads with MiXCR, one entry per CDR3 protein. Of 90,000 or so distinct CDR3 sequences listed, 45% to 55% were seen once; the top ten hold around a tenth. Material for sequencing was blood. The rearrangement uses TRBV5-1 and TRBJ2-7; the D is unclear. The TCR comes from a male donor in good health, serving as a control. The CDR3 region has the DNA TGCGCCAGCAGCTCGGAGATTCCCTACGAGCAGTACCTC. Amino acids: CASSSEIPYEQYL.